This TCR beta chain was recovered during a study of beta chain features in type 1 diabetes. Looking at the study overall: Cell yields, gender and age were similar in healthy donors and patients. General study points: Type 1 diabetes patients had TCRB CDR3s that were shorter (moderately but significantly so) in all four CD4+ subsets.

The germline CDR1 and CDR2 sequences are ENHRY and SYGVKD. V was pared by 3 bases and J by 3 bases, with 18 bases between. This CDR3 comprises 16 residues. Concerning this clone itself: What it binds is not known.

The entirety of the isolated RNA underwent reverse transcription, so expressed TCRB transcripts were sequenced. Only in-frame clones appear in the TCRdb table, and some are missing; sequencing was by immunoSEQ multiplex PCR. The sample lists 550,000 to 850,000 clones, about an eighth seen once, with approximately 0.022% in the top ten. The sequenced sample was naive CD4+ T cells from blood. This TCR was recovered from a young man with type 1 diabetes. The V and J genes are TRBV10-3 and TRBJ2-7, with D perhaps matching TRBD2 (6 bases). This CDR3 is CAISDLTGGIHYEQYF. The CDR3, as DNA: TGTGCCATCAGTGACCTTACTGGCGGGATTCACTACGAGCAGTACTTC.